This TCR beta chain was retrieved from a study of shared clonotypes between healthy human individuals. The naive CD8 subset, CD45RO-negative cells positively selected for CCR7, excluded terminally differentiated effector memory CD45RA+ cells. The authors loaded 200 ng DNA, about 30,000 T cell genomes, into sorted-subset replicate PCRs. TCRdb's table, derived via immunoSEQ multiplex PCR, lists solely in-frame clones and lacks some. Among roughly 590,000 clones listed, roughly 96% were seen once. Deletions cut 2 bases from V and 10 bases from J, with 16 bases between. This CDR3 region has 14 residues. The V gene's germline CDR1 is MDHEN and CDR2 SYDVKM.

Source material: naive CD8+ T cells sorted from blood. The TCR comes from a woman under 40 in good health. The V and J genes are TRBV28 and TRBJ2-3, with D perhaps TRBD1 (6 bases). CDR3 amino acids: CASSLTSNRAPQYF. In DNA, the CDR3 is TGTGCCAGCAGTTTAACCTCGAACAGGGCCCCGCAGTATTTT.